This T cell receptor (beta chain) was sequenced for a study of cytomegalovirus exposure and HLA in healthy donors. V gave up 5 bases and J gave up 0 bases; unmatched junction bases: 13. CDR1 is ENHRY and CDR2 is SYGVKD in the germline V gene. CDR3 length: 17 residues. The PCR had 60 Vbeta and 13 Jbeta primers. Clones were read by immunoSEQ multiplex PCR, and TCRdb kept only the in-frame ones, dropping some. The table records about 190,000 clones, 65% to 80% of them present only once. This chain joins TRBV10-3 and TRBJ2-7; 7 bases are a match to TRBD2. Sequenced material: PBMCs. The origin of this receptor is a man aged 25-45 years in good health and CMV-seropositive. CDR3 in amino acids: CAISPGGSGRNSYEQYF. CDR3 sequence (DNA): TGTGCCATCAGTCCGGGAGGTAGCGGACGCAACTCCTACGAGCAGTACTTC.